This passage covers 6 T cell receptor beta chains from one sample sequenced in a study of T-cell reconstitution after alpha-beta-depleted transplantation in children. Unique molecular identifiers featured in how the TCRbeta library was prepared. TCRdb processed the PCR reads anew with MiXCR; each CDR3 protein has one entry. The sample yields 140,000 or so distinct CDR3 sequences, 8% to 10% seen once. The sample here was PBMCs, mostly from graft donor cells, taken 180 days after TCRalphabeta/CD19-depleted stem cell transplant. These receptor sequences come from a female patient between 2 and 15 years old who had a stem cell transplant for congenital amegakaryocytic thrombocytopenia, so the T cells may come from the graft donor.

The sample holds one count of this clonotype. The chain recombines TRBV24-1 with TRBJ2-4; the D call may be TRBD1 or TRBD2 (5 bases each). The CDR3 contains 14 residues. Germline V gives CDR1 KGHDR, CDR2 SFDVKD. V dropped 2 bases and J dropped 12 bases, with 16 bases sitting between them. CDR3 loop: CATSDSGRVDPQYF. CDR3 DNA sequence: TGTGCCACCAGTGATTCGGGGCGGGTGGACCCTCAGTACTTC.

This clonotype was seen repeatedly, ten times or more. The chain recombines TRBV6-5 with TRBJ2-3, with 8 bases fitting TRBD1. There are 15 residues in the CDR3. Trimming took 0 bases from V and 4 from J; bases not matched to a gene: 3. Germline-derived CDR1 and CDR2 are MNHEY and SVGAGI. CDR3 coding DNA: TGTGCCAGCAGTTACTCAGCAGGGGGCGCAGATACGCAGTATTTT. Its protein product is CASSYSAGGADTQYF.

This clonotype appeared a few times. CDR3 region: CASSSPLDTQYF. Here the CDR3 DNA reads TGTGCCAGCAGCTCACCACTAGATACGCAGTATTTT. This chain joins TRBV11-2 and TRBJ2-3; D gene uncertain. Germline assignment: CDR1 SGHAT and CDR2 FQNNGV. The germline V and J ends were trimmed by 4 bases and 5 bases, with 7 bases remaining between them. The CDR3 loop spans 12 amino acids.

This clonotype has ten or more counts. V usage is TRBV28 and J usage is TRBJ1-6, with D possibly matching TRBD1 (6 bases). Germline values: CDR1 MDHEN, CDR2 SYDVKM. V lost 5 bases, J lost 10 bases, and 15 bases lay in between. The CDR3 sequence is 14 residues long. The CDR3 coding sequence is TGTGCCAGCAGTCCAGGACAGAGCACCTCACCCCTCCACTTT. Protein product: CASSPGQSTSPLHF.

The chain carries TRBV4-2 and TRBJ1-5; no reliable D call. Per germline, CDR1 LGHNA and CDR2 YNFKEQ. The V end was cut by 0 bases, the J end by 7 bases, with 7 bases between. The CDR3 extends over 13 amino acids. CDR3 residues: CASSQDLAQPQHF. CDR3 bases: TGTGCCAGCAGCCAAGATCTCGCCCAGCCCCAGCATTTT.

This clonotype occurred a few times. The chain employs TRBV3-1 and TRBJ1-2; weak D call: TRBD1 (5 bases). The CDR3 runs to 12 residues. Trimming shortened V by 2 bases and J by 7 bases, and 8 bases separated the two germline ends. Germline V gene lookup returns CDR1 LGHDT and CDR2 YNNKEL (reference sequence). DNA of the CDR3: TGTGCCAGCAGCCAACCAGGGTTTGGCTACACCTTC. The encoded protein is CASSQPGFGYTF.